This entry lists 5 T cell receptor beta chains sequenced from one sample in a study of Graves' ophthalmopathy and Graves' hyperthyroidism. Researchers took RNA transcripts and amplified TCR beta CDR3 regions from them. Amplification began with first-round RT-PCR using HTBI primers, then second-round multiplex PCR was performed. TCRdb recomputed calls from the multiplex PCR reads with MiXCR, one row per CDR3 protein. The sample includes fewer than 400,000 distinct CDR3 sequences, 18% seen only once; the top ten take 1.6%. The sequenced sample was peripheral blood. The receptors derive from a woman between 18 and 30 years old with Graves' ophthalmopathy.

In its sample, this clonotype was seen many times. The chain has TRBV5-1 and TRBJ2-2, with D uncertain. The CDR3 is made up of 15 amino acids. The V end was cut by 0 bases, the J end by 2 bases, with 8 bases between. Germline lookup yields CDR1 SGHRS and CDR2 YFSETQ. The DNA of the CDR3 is TGCGCCAGCAGCTTGGGCCAGCTTAACACCGGGGAGCTGTTTTTT. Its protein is CASSLGQLNTGELFF.

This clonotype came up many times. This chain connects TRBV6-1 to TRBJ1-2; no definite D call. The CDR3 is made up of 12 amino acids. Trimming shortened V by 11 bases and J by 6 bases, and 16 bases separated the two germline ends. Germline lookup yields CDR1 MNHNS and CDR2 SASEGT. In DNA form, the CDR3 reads TGTGCCTGCAACCTCCTACCGGATGGCTACACCTTC. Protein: CACNLLPDGYTF.

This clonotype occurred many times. The CDR3 here is CASSARGGTQETQYF. For the CDR3, the DNA is TGTGCCAGCAGCGCGAGGGGGGGGACCCAAGAGACCCAGTACTTC. The chain has TRBV9 and TRBJ2-5; the D gene is possibly TRBD2 (7 bases). CDR1 and CDR2 (germline): SGDLS, YYNGEE. Trimming took off 3 bases at V and 1 base at J, with 13 bases between the two ends. The CDR3 extends over 15 amino acids.

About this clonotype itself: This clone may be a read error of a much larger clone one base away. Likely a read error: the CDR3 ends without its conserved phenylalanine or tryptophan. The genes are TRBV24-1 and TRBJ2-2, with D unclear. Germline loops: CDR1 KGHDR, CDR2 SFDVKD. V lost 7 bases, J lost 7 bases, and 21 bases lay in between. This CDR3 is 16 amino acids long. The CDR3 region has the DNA TGTGCCACCAGAGAGCCCCGGACCCCCGATGACGGGGAGCTGTTTCTT. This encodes CATREPRTPDDGELFL.

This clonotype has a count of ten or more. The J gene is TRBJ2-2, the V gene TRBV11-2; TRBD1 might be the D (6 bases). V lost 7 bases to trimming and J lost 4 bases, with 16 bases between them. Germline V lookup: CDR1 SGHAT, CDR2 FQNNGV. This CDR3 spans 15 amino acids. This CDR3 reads CASTLQGAATGELFF. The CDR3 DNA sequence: TGTGCCAGCACCCTACAGGGAGCGGCCACCGGGGAGCTGTTTTTT. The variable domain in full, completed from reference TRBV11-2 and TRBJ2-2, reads EAGVAQSPRYKIIEKRQSVAFWCNPISGHATLYWYQQILGQGPKLLIQFQNNGVVDDSQLPKDRFSAERLKGVDSTLKIQPAKLEDSAVYLCASTLQGAATGELFFGEGSRLTVL.